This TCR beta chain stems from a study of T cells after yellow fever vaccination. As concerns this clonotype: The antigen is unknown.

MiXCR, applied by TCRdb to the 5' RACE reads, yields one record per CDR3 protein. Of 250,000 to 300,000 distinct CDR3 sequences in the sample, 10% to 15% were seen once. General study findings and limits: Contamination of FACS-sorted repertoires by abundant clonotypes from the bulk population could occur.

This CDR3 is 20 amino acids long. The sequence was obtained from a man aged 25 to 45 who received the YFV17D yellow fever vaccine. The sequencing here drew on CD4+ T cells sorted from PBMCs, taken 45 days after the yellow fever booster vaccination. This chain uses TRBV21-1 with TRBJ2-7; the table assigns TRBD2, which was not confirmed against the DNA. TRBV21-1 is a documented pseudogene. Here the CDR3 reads CASSQAVASGRFGSSYEQYF. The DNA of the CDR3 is TGTGCCAGCAGCCAAGCGGTGGCTAGCGGGAGGTTCGGGAGCTCCTACGAGCAGTACTTC.